This T cell receptor beta chain originates from a study of cytomegalovirus exposure and HLA in healthy donors. Study-wide background: As an earlier analysis found, roughly 180 million T cells yielded 90 million to 140 million unique TCR beta sequences.

PCR used 60 Vbeta primers and 13 Jbeta primers. TCRdb's table, derived via immunoSEQ multiplex PCR, lists solely in-frame clones and lacks some. The sample has about 150,000 clones, 73% seen once; the top ten hold 1.6%. A few counts support this clone. What it binds is not known. Study-wide points: As a later analysis showed, a missense DCLRE1C variant was linked to trimming of TCR beta V- and J-genes. Some highly shared sequence variants likely arose as a pipeline artifact.

Germline CDR1 is MNHEY and CDR2 is SMNVEV (reference sequence). The length of the CDR3 is 16 residues. With 7 bases clipped from V and 0 bases from J, the junction kept 9 bases outside the gene matches. The J gene is TRBJ2-1, the V gene TRBV27; the match to TRBD1 covers 7 bases. The sequence came from a woman under 30 in good health and CMV-seronegative. Sequenced: PBMCs. The CDR3 here is CASKLWDSNSYNEQFF. DNA for the CDR3: TGTGCCAGCAAACTGTGGGACAGTAACTCCTACAATGAGCAGTTCTTC.